The next 32 T cell receptor beta chains were all read from a single sample in a study of glioma-infiltrating T cells. TCR alpha and beta CDR3 regions were amplified from RNA using iRepertoire nested multiplex PCR. TCRdb itself ran the multiplex PCR reads through MiXCR, one entry per CDR3 protein. The sample has approximately 10,000 distinct CDR3 sequences, about 50% seen once. The sequenced sample was glioma tissue, nonneoplastic brain tissue, or PBMCs (not recorded which). The receptors stem from a human donor with low-grade glioma or glioblastoma, undergoing nonglioma brain surgery, or in good health (not recorded which).

This rearrangement joins TRBV6-1 to TRBJ1-4, with 7 nucleotides matching TRBD1. Germline V gene sequence: CDR1 MNHNS, CDR2 SASEGT. The CDR3 consists of 15 residues. The CDR3 DNA sequence: TGTACCAACACTGAACAGGGGCCAACTAATGAAAAACTGTTTTTT. Protein: CTNTEQGPTNEKLFF.

In its sample, this clonotype ranks as medium-sized (0.01 to 0.1%). The V gene is TRBV6-2 or TRBV6-3, the J gene TRBJ2-1; no reliable D call. Trimming left V 2 bases short and J 1 base short, with 15 bases between. Germline CDR1 and CDR2: MNHEY and SVGEGT. This CDR3 has 17 amino acids. The CDR3 is CASSYLGSSRSYNEQFF. CDR3 bases: TGTGCCAGCAGTTACCTTGGTAGTAGCAGATCCTACAATGAGCAGTTCTTC.

As regards this clonotype: At one end, the junction sequence differs from germline, possibly due to a read error. The chain couples TRBV4-2 to TRBJ2-2; 8 nucleotides match TRBD2. The CDR3 has 15 amino acids. The germline CDR1 and CDR2 sequences are LGHNA and YNFKEQ. As DNA, the CDR3 is TGTGCCATCAGCCCATTAGCGGGACACACCGGGGAGCTGTTTTTT. Protein sequence: CAISPLAGHTGELFF.

Ten or more counts support this clonotype. CDR3 region: CASSFDRVPYEQYF. CDR3 sequence (DNA): TGTGCCAGCAGTTTTGACAGGGTTCCCTACGAGCAGTACTTC. This sequence joins TRBV6-1 and TRBJ2-7; TRBD1 agrees at 7 bases. Germline CDR1 MNHNS, CDR2 SASEGT. The junction had 6 bases not matched to a gene; V was cut back by 5 bases and J by 2 bases. This CDR3 has 14 amino acids.

Comments on this clonotype: Its ends do not fully match the called genes, so a read error is possible. This rearrangement joins TRBV15 to TRBJ2-5; TRBD1 might be the D (5 bases). CDR1 is LNHNV and CDR2 is YYDKDF in the germline V gene (reference sequence). The CDR3 extends over 14 amino acids. DNA for the CDR3: TGTGCCACCAGCAGCCGGCTCCAGGGAAAGACCAAGTACTTC. Its protein is CATSSRLQGKTKYF. The whole variable domain, filled in from reference TRBV15 and TRBJ2-5, reads DAMVIQNPRYQVTQFGKPVTLSCSQTLNHNVMYWYQQKSSQAPKLLFHYYDKDFNNEADTPDNFQSRRPNTSFCFLDIRSPGLGDTAMYLCATSSRLQGKTKYFGPGTRLLVL.

Here the CDR3 DNA reads TGTGCCATCAGAGCCACAGGTAACACTGAAGCTTTCTTT. Translation gives CAIRATGNTEAFF. The V and J genes are TRBV6-4 and TRBJ1-1, with D maybe TRBD1 (5 bases). Germline V gene data show CDR1 as MRHNA and CDR2 as SNTAGT. V gave up 10 bases and J gave up 2 bases, with 14 bases separating them. This CDR3 is 13 amino acids long.

The chain employs TRBV15 and TRBJ1-6; D not certain. V was pared by 4 bases and J by 4 bases, with 17 bases between. This CDR3 region has 17 residues. CDR1 is LNHNV and CDR2 is YYDKDF in the germline V gene (reference sequence). The CDR3 sequence: CATSISDVPRYNSPLHF. CDR3 bases: TGTGCCACCAGCATATCTGACGTACCTCGGTATAATTCACCCCTCCACTTT.

This rearrangement joins TRBV7-2 to TRBJ2-3, with D unresolved. Germline V lookup: CDR1 SGHTA, CDR2 FQGNSA. V gave up 3 bases and J gave up 2 bases, with 15 bases separating them. CDR3 length equals 16 residues. The CDR3 sequence: CASSFLEYRLTDTQYF. In DNA form, the CDR3 reads TGTGCCAGCAGCTTTTTGGAGTACAGACTCACAGATACGCAGTATTTT.

This clonotype was counted once. This may arise from a read error, as a much more abundant clone is one base away. The chain joins TRBV3-1 to TRBJ2-1, with a tentative D call TRBD1 (6 bases). Germline V gene data show CDR1 as LGHDT and CDR2 as YNNKEL (reference sequence). This CDR3 is 14 amino acids long. The CDR3: CAISQLTRDNEHFF. DNA for the CDR3: TGTGCCATCAGCCAACTCACCCGGGACAATGAGCATTTCTTC.

The rearrangement links TRBV7-2 to TRBJ2-3, with no clear D. V was trimmed by 1 base and J by 4 bases, leaving 12 bases between them. Germline V gene data show CDR1 as SGHTA and CDR2 as FQGNSA. CDR3 length equals 15 residues. The CDR3: CASSLGYSWADTQYF. As DNA, the CDR3 is TGTGCCAGCAGCTTAGGTTACTCATGGGCAGATACGCAGTATTTT.

This clonotype was detected once. The rearrangement links TRBV11-1 to TRBJ1-2, with unresolved D. The germline V gene has CDR1 SGHAT and CDR2 FQDESV (reference sequence). V lost 6 bases, J lost 2 bases, and 16 bases lay in between. The CDR3 extends over 15 amino acids. The CDR3 reads CASRHLGAGNYGYTF. CDR3 DNA: TGTGCCAGCAGACATCTCGGTGCAGGAAACTATGGCTACACCTTC.

This clonotype has a count of ten or more. Possible read error: a much larger clone is one base away. The genes are TRBV20-1 and TRBJ2-7, with D maybe TRBD2 (6 bases). The V and J ends lost 7 bases and 6 bases respectively, with 16 bases between them. The CDR3 length is 12 residues. CDR1 and CDR2 from the germline V gene are DFQATT and SNEGSKA (reference sequence). The CDR3: CSVGSGPCEQYF. The CDR3 DNA is TGCAGTGTCGGGAGCGGTCCCTGCGAGCAGTACTTC.

This clonotype showed up many times. A much larger clone is a single base away; this may be a read error. The chain is built from TRBV7-2 and TRBJ2-5; 7 bases fit TRBD2. Looked up from germline, CDR1 is SGHTA and CDR2 is FQGNSA. The CDR3 consists of 14 residues. The CDR3 bases are TGTGCCCGCAGCTTACAGCGGGGACAAGAGACCCAGTACTTC. Its protein is CARSLQRGQETQYF. Based on the CDR3 plus reference TRBV7-2 and TRBJ2-5, the full variable domain is GAGVSQSPSNKVTEKGKDVELRCDPISGHTALYWYRQSLGQGLEFLIYFQGNSAPDKSGLPSDRFSAERTGGSVSTLTIQRTQQEDSAVYLCARSLQRGQETQYFGPGTRLLVL.

This chain links TRBV25-1 with TRBJ1-2; 9 bases map to TRBD1. The CDR3 covers 16 residues. CDR1 and CDR2 from the germline V gene are MGHDK and SYGVNS. CDR3 coding DNA: TGTGTTAGCAGTCCTACAGGGGGCGAAGGTATATATGGCTACACCTTC. This gives the protein CVSSPTGGEGIYGYTF.

V and J are TRBV19 and TRBJ2-3; 7 bases map to TRBD2. CDR3 length equals 14 residues. V lost 11 bases, J lost 7 bases, and 15 bases stayed unmatched. Germline V gene lookup returns CDR1 LNHDA and CDR2 SQIVND (reference sequence). The CDR3 sequence: CAASGAGDAYTQYF. CDR3 in DNA: TGTGCCGCGAGTGGGGCGGGAGACGCCTATACGCAGTATTTT.

In this sample, this clonotype turned up many times. This sequence joins TRBV7-3 and TRBJ2-7, with TRBD2 identical over 10 bases. Germline CDR1 is SGHTA and CDR2 is FQGTGA. The CDR3 contains 15 residues. V shed 1 base, J shed 7 bases, and the junction held 7 bases outside the gene matches. Here the CDR3 reads CASSLKASGRDEQYF. CDR3 nucleotide sequence: TGTGCCAGCAGCTTAAAGGCTAGCGGGAGAGATGAGCAGTACTTC.

The chain employs TRBV28 and TRBJ2-5, with unresolved D. The V end was cut by 8 bases, the J end by 5 bases, with 18 bases between. Germline V CDR1 and CDR2: MDHEN, SYDVKM. This CDR3 contains 14 residues. As DNA, the CDR3 is TGTGCCAGCTTTAGGCCAGGCGCCCATGAGACCCAGTACTTC. Residues: CASFRPGAHETQYF.

In this sample, this clonotype turned up many times. One base away lies a much larger clone, so this may be a sequencing read error. This chain connects TRBV5-1 to TRBJ1-1; unclear D gene. Germline-derived CDR1 and CDR2 are SGHRS and YFSETQ. This CDR3 is 12 amino acids long. The CDR3 DNA follows: TGCGCCAGCAGCTTGGTGAACACTAAAGCTTTCTTT. Its protein product is CASSLVNTKAFF.

As concerns this clonotype: This sequence may be a read error, since a much larger clone differs from it by one base. V gene TRBV29-1 combines with J gene TRBJ1-2, with D possibly matching TRBD1 (5 bases). This CDR3 is 14 amino acids long. The germline gives CDR1 SQVTM, CDR2 ANQGSEA. Trimming shortened V by 6 bases and J by 6 bases, and 20 bases separated the two germline ends. The CDR3 loop reads CSVKYSTESDGYTF. CDR3 nucleotide sequence: TGCAGCGTGAAATATTCGACAGAAAGTGATGGCTACACCTTC.

The chain carries TRBV2 and TRBJ1-3; unclear D gene. Germline CDR1 reads SNHLY; CDR2 reads FYNNEI. The V end lost 8 bases, the J end lost 2 bases, and 19 bases lay between the germline ends. The CDR3 consists of 16 residues. DNA for the CDR3: TGTGCCAGCCGGGAACGAGCTGATCCAACTGGAAACACCATATATTTT. It translates to CASRERADPTGNTIYF.

As regards this clonotype: Given a much more abundant clone one base away, this may be a read error. This chain connects TRBV18 to TRBJ2-1; 11 bases line up with TRBD2. The CDR3 is 16 residues long. CDR1 and CDR2 (germline): KGHSH, LQKENI. Here the CDR3 DNA reads TGTGCCAGCTCACCACGCCTAGCGGGAGGAGGGAATGAGCAGCTCTTC. Protein product: CASSPRLAGGGNEQLF.

The genes are TRBV6-5 and TRBJ1-1; no clear D gene. V was cut by 1 base and J by 13 bases, with 19 bases left in between. The CDR3 spans 14 residues. Per germline, CDR1 MNHEY and CDR2 SVGAGI. CDR3 protein: CASSYWRNSLVDFF. CDR3 nucleotide sequence: TGTGCCAGCAGTTACTGGCGGAACTCACTTGTAGATTTCTTT.

This clonotype was seen a single time. The CDR3 nucleotides are TGTGCCAGCAGTGCCCCGAGCGGGAGGGCCGCTCAGGGGCAGTACTTC. Its protein is CASSAPSGRAAQGQYF. The V call is TRBV27, the J call TRBJ2-7, with TRBD2 matching over 10 bases. This CDR3 has 16 residues. Germline V gene data show CDR1 as MNHEY and CDR2 as SMNVEV (reference sequence). V shed 5 bases and J 9 bases; nucleotides not matched to a gene: 16.

The rearrangement joins TRBV28 to TRBJ2-7; 9 bases map to TRBD1. Germline trimming cut 6 bases from V and 0 bases from J; bases unmatched to any gene: 6. Germline V lookup: CDR1 MDHEN, CDR2 SYDVKM. The CDR3 runs to 15 residues. CDR3 sequence (DNA): TGTGCCAGCAGACACGGGACAGGGAACTCCTACGAGCAGTACTTC. Residues: CASRHGTGNSYEQYF.

The rearrangement uses TRBV24-1 and TRBJ1-2; D gene uncertain. CDR1 and CDR2 from the germline V gene are KGHDR and SFDVKD. Trimming stripped 1 base from V and 5 bases from J, with 25 bases between. The CDR3 totals 19 residues. The DNA for the CDR3 is TGTGCCACCAGTGATTTCCCAACCGCGACTGAAGCACCCAAATATGGCTACACCTTC. Protein: CATSDFPTATEAPKYGYTF.

This clonotype was detected a few times. A read error may be the cause here, since a much bigger clone is one base away. This chain links TRBV2 with TRBJ2-7; D tentatively fits TRBD1 or TRBD2 (6 bases each). Between the trimmed V and J ends, which lost 8 bases and 1 base, there was a span of 18 bases. The CDR3 spans 15 residues. The germline CDR1 and CDR2 sequences are SNHLY and FYNNEI. CDR3 sequence (DNA): TGTGCCAGCGACGAGAGGGGGGACGCGTCCTACGAGCAGTACTTC. Translation: CASDERGDASYEQYF.

V gene TRBV14 combines with J gene TRBJ1-3, with D possibly being TRBD1 (5 bases). The CDR3 extends over 15 amino acids. Germline assignment: CDR1 SGHDN and CDR2 FVKESK. V was clipped by 4 bases and J by 3 bases, with 13 bases between them. The CDR3 nucleotides are TGTGCCAGCAGCCGAGACAGTCGCTGTGGAAACACCATATATTTT. It specifies CASSRDSRCGNTIYF. Full variable domain (rest looked up from reference TRBV14 and TRBJ1-3): EAGVTQFPSHSVIEKGQTVTLRCDPISGHDNLYWYRRVMGKEIKFLLHFVKESKQDESGMPNNRFLAERTGGTYSTLKVQPAELEDSGVYFCASSRDSRCGNTIYFGEGSWLTVV.

The rearrangement uses TRBV6-2 or TRBV6-3 and TRBJ2-5, with 10 bases aligning to TRBD1. V lost 5 bases and J lost 12; bases outside the gene matches: 15. The CDR3 contains 15 residues. CDR1 MNHEY and CDR2 SVGEGT come from the germline V gene. The CDR3 spells CASSPAGTGEETEYF. As DNA, the CDR3 is TGTGCCAGCAGTCCTGCCGGGACAGGGGAAGAGACAGAGTACTTC.

About this clonotype itself: The junction departs from germline at one end; a sequencing error may be responsible. This chain joins TRBV7-2 and TRBJ2-1; D is perhaps TRBD2 (5 bases). The germline V gene encodes CDR1 SGHTA and CDR2 FQGNSA. CDR3 size: 13 residues. The CDR3 sequence is CASRPGFYNEESF. CDR3 in DNA: TGTGCCAGCAGACCGGGGTTCTACAATGAGGAGTCCTTC.

In its sample, this clonotype was seen many times. This may come from a read error, since a much larger clone is one base off. The CDR3 loop reads CASGLGRSVGTRNEQFF. In nucleotides, the CDR3 is TGTGCCAGCGGTTTAGGAAGAAGCGTTGGGACAAGGAATGAGCAGTTCTTC. This chain connects TRBV28 to TRBJ2-1, with TRBD1 as a possible D gene (6 bases). Germline lookup yields CDR1 MDHEN and CDR2 SYDVKM. This CDR3 has 17 amino acids. Drawing the rest from reference TRBV28 and TRBJ2-1, the complete variable domain is DVKVTQSSRYLVKRTGEKVFLECVQDMDHENMFWYRQDPGLGLRLIYFSYDVKMKEKGDIPEGYSVSREKKERFSLILESASTNQTSMYLCASGLGRSVGTRNEQFFGPGTRLTVL.

This chain uses TRBV2 with TRBJ1-5; D ambiguous. This CDR3 contains 14 residues. Deletions cut 5 bases from V and 8 bases from J, with 16 bases between. Germline CDR1 is SNHLY and CDR2 is FYNNEI. CDR3 amino acids: CASSRREGNKPQHF. CDR3 sequence (DNA): TGTGCCAGCAGTAGGCGGGAAGGGAATAAGCCCCAGCATTTT.

This clonotype has at least ten counts. V and J are TRBV2 and TRBJ2-7; 9 nucleotides line up with TRBD2. CDR3 length: 13 amino acids. CDR1 is SNHLY and CDR2 is FYNNEI in the germline V gene. V shed 10 bases, J shed 0 bases, and the junction held 4 bases outside the gene matches. Here the CDR3 DNA reads TGTGCCACCGTGGGACTAGCCTCCTACGAGCAGTACTTC. Translation: CATVGLASYEQYF.